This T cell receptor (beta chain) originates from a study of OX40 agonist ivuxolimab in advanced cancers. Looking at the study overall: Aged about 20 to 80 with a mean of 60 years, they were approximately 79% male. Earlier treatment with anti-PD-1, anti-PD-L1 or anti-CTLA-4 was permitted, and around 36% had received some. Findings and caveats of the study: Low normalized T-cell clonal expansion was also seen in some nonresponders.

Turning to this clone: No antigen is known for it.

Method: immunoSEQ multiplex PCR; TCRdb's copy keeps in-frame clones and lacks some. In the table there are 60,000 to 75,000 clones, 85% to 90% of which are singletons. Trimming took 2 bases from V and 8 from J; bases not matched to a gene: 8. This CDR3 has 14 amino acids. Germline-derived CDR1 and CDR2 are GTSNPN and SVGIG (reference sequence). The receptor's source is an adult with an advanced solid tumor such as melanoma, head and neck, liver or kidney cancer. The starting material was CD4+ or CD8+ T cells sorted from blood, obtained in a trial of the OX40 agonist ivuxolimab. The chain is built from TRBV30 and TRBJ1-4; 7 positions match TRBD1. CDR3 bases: TGTGCCTGGAGTAGGGGGCCTGGCGAGGAAAAACTGTTTTTT. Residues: CAWSRGPGEEKLFF.